This TCR beta chain was recovered during a study of regulatory T cells in long-lasting Graves disease. The sample holds a few counts of this clonotype. Its target is unknown. The V gene end was trimmed by 3 bases and the J gene end by 3 bases; junction bases not matched to a gene: 10. Germline V gene data show CDR1 as MGHDK and CDR2 as SYGVNS. The CDR3 covers 16 residues. Study findings and constraints: Repertoires from persistent disease leaned toward TRBV28, TRBJ1-2 and TRBJ2-5.

Time point: persistent/refractory GD, antithyroid drugs over 5 years with positive TRAb. Making the TCR library involved RNA that had been extracted from PBMCs. From each patient, about 8.5 milliliters of peripheral blood was drawn and collected into an EDTA anticoagulant tube. Arm-PCR of CDR3 regions with iRepertoire HTBI primers generated TCR beta libraries. TCRdb processed the multiplex PCR reads anew with MiXCR; each CDR3 protein has one entry. The sample includes approximately 690,000 distinct CDR3 sequences, 30% of them seen just once. This chain uses TRBV25-1 with TRBJ1-2; 7 bases agree with TRBD1. The source was peripheral blood mononuclear cells (PBMCs), collected when the disease was refractory, from a patient treated with antithyroid drugs. This clonotype was sampled from a female donor with Graves disease. CDR3 nucleotides: TGTGCCAGCAGTGACCAGCACTGGGACAGCTACTATGGCTACACCTTC. Its protein product is CASSDQHWDSYYGYTF.